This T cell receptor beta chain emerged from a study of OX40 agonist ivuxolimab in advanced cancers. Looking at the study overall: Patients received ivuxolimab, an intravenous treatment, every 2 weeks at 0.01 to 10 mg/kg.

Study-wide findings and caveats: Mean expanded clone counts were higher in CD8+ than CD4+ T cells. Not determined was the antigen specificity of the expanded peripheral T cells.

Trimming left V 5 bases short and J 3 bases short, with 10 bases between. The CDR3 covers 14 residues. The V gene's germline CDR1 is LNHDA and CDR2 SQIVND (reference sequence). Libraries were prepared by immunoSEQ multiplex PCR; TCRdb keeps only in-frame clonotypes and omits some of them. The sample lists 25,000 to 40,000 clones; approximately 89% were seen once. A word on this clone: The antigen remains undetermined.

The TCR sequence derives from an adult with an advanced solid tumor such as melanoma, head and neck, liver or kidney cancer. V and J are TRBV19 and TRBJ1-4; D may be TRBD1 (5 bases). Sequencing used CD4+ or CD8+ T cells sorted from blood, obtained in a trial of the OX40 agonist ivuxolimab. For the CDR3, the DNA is TGTGCCAGTAGTCTTGGGGGTGCTAATGAAAAACTGTTTTTT. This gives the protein CASSLGGANEKLFF.